These 30 T cell receptor beta chains were sequenced from one sample in a study of identical twins. TCRdb processed the 5' RACE reads anew with MiXCR; each CDR3 protein has one entry. The table records a few hundred thousand distinct CDR3 sequences, about 12% of them present only once. These same records also appear under a second study, on yellow fever vaccine responses in identical twins.

The sequenced material came from CD8+ T cells sorted from blood. The receptors come from a woman aged 18-29 years in good health.

V usage is TRBV2 and J usage is TRBJ2-1; possible D gene TRBD2, 6 bases. The CDR3 is made up of 15 amino acids. The germline V gene encodes CDR1 SNHLY and CDR2 FYNNEI. V was cut by 4 bases and J by 9 bases, with 19 bases left in between. The CDR3 is CASSAARGTEGEQFF. CDR3 DNA sequence: TGTGCCAGCAGTGCCGCCCGAGGGACGGAGGGTGAGCAGTTCTTC. The variable domain in full, with the rest retrieved from reference TRBV2 and TRBJ2-1, is EPEVTQTPSHQVTQMGQEVILRCVPISNHLYFYWYRQILGQKVEFLVSFYNNEISEKSEIFDDQFSVERPDGSNFTLKIRSTKLEDSAMYFCASSAARGTEGEQFFGPGTRLTVL.

This clonotype was picked up a small number of times. CDR3 coding DNA: TGCAGTGCTAGAGATAGGGTGGGAGAGCGGGGGGGCCGTGAGACCCAGTACTTC. Its translation is CSARDRVGERGGRETQYF. The chain joins TRBV20-1 to TRBJ2-5; 10 nucleotides agree with TRBD2. V dropped 0 bases and J dropped 5; count of bases not matched to a gene: 15. The CDR3 totals 18 residues. Per the germline V gene, CDR1 is DFQATT and CDR2 is SNEGSKA (reference sequence).

The V call is TRBV12-3 or TRBV12-4, the J call TRBJ2-3; D not resolved. The CDR3 consists of 13 residues. V lost 3 bases and J 5 bases, leaving 9 bases between the germline ends. Written as DNA, the CDR3 is TGTGCCAGCAGTTTGTTCGAAGAAGATACGCAGTATTTT. This gives the protein CASSLFEEDTQYF.

The chain recombines TRBV13 with TRBJ1-2; D might be TRBD1 (5 bases). CDR1 and CDR2 from the germline V gene are PRHDT and FYEKMQ (reference sequence). The CDR3 contains 16 residues. The V gene lost 3 bases and the J gene lost 3 bases, with 17 bases spanning the gap. CDR3 sequence (DNA): TGTGCCAGCAGCTTCCCTGGGACGGACCAGTACTATGGCTACACCTTC. Its translation: CASSFPGTDQYYGYTF.

Note on this clonotype: No DNA is shown, since the ends of the CDR3 on it are uncertain; the CDR3 is the one TCRdb lists. The chain has TRBV12-3 or TRBV12-4 and TRBJ1-1; the table names TRBD1, a call not compared with the DNA. The CDR3 length equals 13 residues, ends included. CDR3 amino acids: CASSFGPGTEAFF.

The V gene is TRBV20-1, the J gene TRBJ2-3; D uncertain. CDR3 length: 15 amino acids. Germline CDR1 is DFQATT and CDR2 is SNEGSKA (reference sequence). V lost 1 base to trimming and J lost 2 bases, with 13 bases between them. DNA of the CDR3: TGCAGTGCTAGAGCCGAGCTCATCCTCACAGATACGCAGTATTTT. Translation: CSARAELILTDTQYF.

The CDR3: CASGAGDGSGANVLTF. The CDR3 DNA is TGTGCCAGCGGGGCAGGGGACGGCTCTGGGGCCAACGTCCTGACTTTC. The V and J genes are TRBV6-2 or TRBV6-3 and TRBJ2-6; maybe TRBD1 (6 bases). This CDR3 has 16 amino acids. The V and J ends lost 8 bases and 0 bases respectively, with 14 bases between them. Germline assignment: CDR1 MNHEY and CDR2 SVGEGT.

V and J are TRBV7-8 and TRBJ2-1; 7 bases align to TRBD1. CDR1 SGHVS and CDR2 FQNEAQ come from the germline V gene. Trimming took 2 bases from V and 4 from J; bases not matched to a gene: 11. CDR3 length equals 17 residues. The CDR3 reads CASSLFIGQGVYNEQFF. CDR3 coding DNA: TGTGCCAGCAGCTTATTTATCGGTCAGGGGGTTTACAATGAGCAGTTCTTC.

The CDR3 region has the DNA TGTGCCAGCAGTTACTCAAGGTCCGATACGCAGTATTTT. It codes for CASSYSRSDTQYF. V gene TRBV6-5 combines with J gene TRBJ2-3; no clear D gene. The germline V gene has CDR1 MNHEY and CDR2 SVGAGI. V was trimmed by 0 bases and J by 6 bases, leaving 7 bases between them. There are 13 residues in the CDR3.

On this clonotype: The CDR3 does not end in the conserved phenylalanine or tryptophan, so this is likely a read error. The rearrangement uses TRBV28 and TRBJ2-1, with 12 bases matching TRBD2. The V gene's germline CDR1 is MDHEN and CDR2 SYDVKM. This CDR3 has 16 residues. Trimming removed 3 bases from V and 6 bases from J; junction bases left unmatched: 6. CDR3 DNA: TGTGCCAGCAGTTTCCTACTAGCGGGGGGATCCAATGAGCAGTTCTTA. It yields the protein CASSFLLAGGSNEQFL.

With respect to this clonotype: Compared with germline, one end of the junction differs, possibly owing to a read error. The DNA of the CDR3 is TGTACCAGCAGTTTAGGCTTGGCTAGCGGAGCGACAGGAGAGACCCAGTACTTC. This sequence encodes CTSSLGLASGATGETQYF. This chain uses TRBV2 with TRBJ2-5, with D possibly matching TRBD2 (7 bases). The CDR3 covers 18 residues. CDR1 and CDR2 from the germline V gene are SNHLY and FYNNEI.

This clonotype was counted a few times. The rearrangement joins TRBV5-1 to TRBJ2-1, with a tentative D call TRBD1 (7 bases). The CDR3 runs to 16 residues. The germline gives CDR1 SGHRS, CDR2 YFSETQ. V gave up 1 base and J gave up 0 bases, with 11 bases separating them. The CDR3 DNA reads as TGCGCCAGCAGCTTGAGGCAGGGGGGCTCCTACAATGAGCAGTTCTTC. This codes for CASSLRQGGSYNEQFF.

This clonotype occurred a few times. The chain joins TRBV24-1 to TRBJ2-5, with TRBD2 identical over 8 bases. The CDR3 length is 15 residues. The junction had 8 bases not matched to a gene; V was cut back by 4 bases and J by 5 bases. CDR1 KGHDR and CDR2 SFDVKD come from the germline V gene. In DNA, the CDR3 is TGTGCCACCAGTGACCAGGGTCCGGGGGGGGAGACCCAGTACTTC. Amino acids: CATSDQGPGGETQYF.

This clonotype was found a few times. This chain connects TRBV28 to TRBJ2-1; 9 bases line up with TRBD2. This CDR3 comprises 14 residues. V lost 5 bases to trimming and J lost 8 bases; unmatched junction nucleotides: 7. Germline CDR1 is MDHEN and CDR2 is SYDVKM. The chain's CDR3 is CASSPAGGHDEQFF. The CDR3 bases are TGTGCCAGCAGTCCGGCGGGAGGGCACGATGAGCAGTTCTTC.

Here the CDR3 reads CASSQGDRGLQETQYF. CDR3 DNA sequence: TGCGCCAGCAGCCAAGGGGACAGGGGATTACAAGAGACCCAGTACTTC. The chain uses TRBV4-1 and TRBJ2-5; 10 bases fit TRBD1. The germline V gene encodes CDR1 MGHRA and CDR2 YSYEKL. The length of the CDR3 is 16 residues. The V and J ends lost 1 base and 2 bases, in that order; junction bases with no gene match: 4.

This clonotype showed up many times. CDR3 coding DNA: TGCGCCAGCAGCCCCCCCTGGACAGAACCCACCGGGGAGCTGTTTTTT. Its translation: CASSPPWTEPTGELFF. V gene TRBV4-1 combines with J gene TRBJ2-2; tentative D call: TRBD1 (6 bases). Trimming stripped 4 bases from V and 4 bases from J, with 16 bases between. This CDR3 comprises 16 residues. Per germline, CDR1 MGHRA and CDR2 YSYEKL.

V and J are TRBV12-3 or TRBV12-4 and TRBJ2-2; a possible D gene is TRBD2 (7 bases). V lost 3 bases and J lost 6, with 14 bases in between. This CDR3 is built from 15 residues. CDR3 amino acids: CASSLAGAVAGELFF. Written as DNA, the CDR3 is TGTGCCAGCAGTTTGGCGGGGGCTGTGGCCGGGGAGCTGTTTTTT.

This chain connects TRBV5-1 to TRBJ2-1; 14 nucleotides agree with TRBD2. The junction had 1 base not matched to a gene; V was cut back by 4 bases and J by 10 bases. This CDR3 is built from 13 residues. The germline CDR1 and CDR2 sequences are SGHRS and YFSETQ. In DNA form, the CDR3 reads TGCGCCAGCAGCCGGACTAGCGGGAGGGAGCAGTTCTTC. Amino acid sequence: CASSRTSGREQFF.

The rearrangement links TRBV10-3 to TRBJ2-3; TRBD2 matches 13 bases. Germline trimming cut 7 bases from V and 4 bases from J; bases unmatched to any gene: 2. The CDR3 consists of 14 residues. CDR1 and CDR2 (germline): ENHRY, SYGVKD. In DNA, the CDR3 is TGTGCCATCACGGGACTAGCGGGGCCAGATACGCAGTATTTT. Its protein is CAITGLAGPDTQYF.

On this clonotype: The junction does not match germline at one end; this may be a read error. This chain connects TRBV20-1 to TRBJ2-1; either TRBD1 or TRBD2 may fit D (6 bases each). Germline CDR1 reads DFQATT; CDR2 reads SNEGSKA (reference sequence). There are 16 residues in the CDR3. In nucleotides, the CDR3 is TGCAGTGCTAGAGATTCGGGGGACACCTCCTCCAATGAGCAGTTCTTC. This encodes CSARDSGDTSSNEQFF.

There are a few counts of this clonotype. V gene TRBV20-1 combines with J gene TRBJ2-5; D is perhaps TRBD2 (5 bases). CDR1 and CDR2 from the germline V gene are DFQATT and SNEGSKA (reference sequence). The CDR3 consists of 15 residues. V was pared by 1 base and J by 1 base, with 13 bases between. CDR3 sequence (DNA): TGCAGTGCTAGAGTCTCAACGGGGATCCAAGAGACCCAGTACTTC. It specifies CSARVSTGIQETQYF.

This clonotype was seen ten or more times. The chain employs TRBV28 and TRBJ2-5; 10 nucleotides align to TRBD1. This CDR3 comprises 14 residues. The trim removed 4 bases at V and 5 bases at J, leaving 4 bases unmatched. Germline assignment: CDR1 MDHEN and CDR2 SYDVKM. CDR3 sequence (DNA): TGTGCCAGCAGTTGGGGGACAGGGGATGAGACCCAGTACTTC. Its protein product is CASSWGTGDETQYF.

This clonotype came up a few times. The chain couples TRBV11-2 to TRBJ1-2; 9 bases are shared with TRBD1. The CDR3 runs to 14 residues. The J segment lost 2 bases and the V segment lost 6 bases, leaving 4 bases of the junction unmatched. Germline CDR1 reads SGHAT; CDR2 reads FQNNGV. The CDR3 sequence is CASSRTGANYGYTF. The CDR3 nucleotides read TGTGCCAGCAGTCGGACAGGGGCCAACTATGGCTACACCTTC. The whole variable domain, filled in from reference TRBV11-2 and TRBJ1-2, reads EAGVAQSPRYKIIEKRQSVAFWCNPISGHATLYWYQQILGQGPKLLIQFQNNGVVDDSQLPKDRFSAERLKGVDSTLKIQPAKLEDSAVYLCASSRTGANYGYTFGSGTRLTVV.

This sequence joins TRBV6-2 or TRBV6-3 and TRBJ2-5; 8 positions agree with TRBD2. The CDR3 contains 15 residues. CDR1 is MNHEY, CDR2 SVGEGT, per germline. V gave up 6 bases and J gave up 1 base; unmatched junction bases: 7. The CDR3, as DNA: TGTGCCAGCAGCGAGCCGGGGGGGGCCCAAGAGACCCAGTACTTC. Residues: CASSEPGGAQETQYF.

The chain carries TRBV27 and TRBJ2-7; D gene uncertain. The CDR3 has 12 amino acids. Germline CDR1 and CDR2: MNHEY and SMNVEV (reference sequence). V was pared by 4 bases and J by 2 bases, with 6 bases between. CDR3 loop: CASSSFPYEQYF. In DNA form, the CDR3 reads TGTGCCAGCAGTTCATTCCCCTACGAGCAGTACTTC.

The chain uses TRBV27 and TRBJ1-2; 7 bases match TRBD1. Germline lookup yields CDR1 MNHEY and CDR2 SMNVEV (reference sequence). The CDR3 is 13 residues long. Trimming cost V 5 bases and J 8 bases; bases outside gene matches: 8. Here the CDR3 reads CASSRGGAGGYTF. CDR3 nucleotides: TGTGCCAGCAGTCGAGGGGGCGCGGGAGGCTACACCTTC.

The V gene is TRBV4-1, the J gene TRBJ1-1, with TRBD1 identical over 10 bases. V shed 1 base, J shed 11 bases, and the junction held 7 bases outside the gene matches. Per the germline V gene, CDR1 is MGHRA and CDR2 is YSYEKL. CDR3 size: 14 residues. CDR3 DNA sequence: TGCGCCAGCAGCCAAGGACAGGGGGCGCGGGGGGCTTTCTTT. It encodes CASSQGQGARGAFF.

The V gene is TRBV10-3, the J gene TRBJ2-7; possible D gene TRBD2, 6 bases. The CDR3 length is 13 residues. CDR1 ENHRY and CDR2 SYGVKD come from the germline V gene. Trimming cost V 8 bases and J 6 bases, with 17 bases left between them. Here the CDR3 DNA reads TGTGCCATCGGACCGGGACTGGAGTTCGAGCAGTACTTC. This encodes CAIGPGLEFEQYF.

The chain is built from TRBV6-1 and TRBJ1-1, with D perhaps TRBD1 (5 bases). Trimming shortened V by 4 bases and J by 4 bases, and 13 bases separated the two germline ends. The CDR3 loop spans 14 amino acids. CDR1 is MNHNS, CDR2 SASEGT, per germline. This CDR3 is CASSGRDPGTEAFF. CDR3 DNA: TGTGCCAGCAGTGGCCGGGACCCGGGCACTGAAGCTTTCTTT.

This clonotype was seen a few times. The rearrangement uses TRBV27 and TRBJ2-3; TRBD1 matches 7 bases. The CDR3 has 18 residues. After removal of 0 bases from V and 3 bases from J, the junction contained 12 bases not matched to a gene. The germline V gene has CDR1 MNHEY and CDR2 SMNVEV (reference sequence). CDR3 protein: CASSLSLRQGKGTDTQYF. The CDR3 bases are TGTGCCAGCAGTTTATCCCTCCGACAGGGCAAAGGAACAGATACGCAGTATTTT.